This T cell receptor (beta chain) came from a study of T-cell reconstitution after alpha-beta-depleted transplantation in children. Study-level findings and limits: TCRbeta diversity was high at day 60 in some patients (a result of surviving recipient T cells and thymic progenitors). One year post-transplant, T-cell counts and diversity were largely derived from T cells produced anew.

TCRbeta library construction was performed incorporating unique molecular identifiers. TCRdb redid the calling of the PCR reads with MiXCR, one entry per CDR3 protein. The sample has hundreds of thousands of distinct CDR3 sequences, roughly 8% seen once. This clonotype occurred many times. Its antigen is unknown. The sequence was obtained from a male patient younger than 18 who had a stem cell transplant for acute lymphoblastic leukemia, so the T cells may come from the graft donor. This sample comprised PBMCs, mostly from graft donor cells, obtained 180 days after TCRalphabeta/CD19-depleted stem cell transplant.

Written as DNA, the CDR3 is TGCAGCGTTGAGTGCCAGCCCCAGCATTTT. This encodes CSVECQPQHF. The chain joins TRBV29-1 to TRBJ1-5, with D unclear. V dropped 3 bases and J dropped 7 bases, with 4 bases sitting between them. Germline CDR1 is SQVTM and CDR2 is ANQGSEA. This CDR3 region has 10 residues.